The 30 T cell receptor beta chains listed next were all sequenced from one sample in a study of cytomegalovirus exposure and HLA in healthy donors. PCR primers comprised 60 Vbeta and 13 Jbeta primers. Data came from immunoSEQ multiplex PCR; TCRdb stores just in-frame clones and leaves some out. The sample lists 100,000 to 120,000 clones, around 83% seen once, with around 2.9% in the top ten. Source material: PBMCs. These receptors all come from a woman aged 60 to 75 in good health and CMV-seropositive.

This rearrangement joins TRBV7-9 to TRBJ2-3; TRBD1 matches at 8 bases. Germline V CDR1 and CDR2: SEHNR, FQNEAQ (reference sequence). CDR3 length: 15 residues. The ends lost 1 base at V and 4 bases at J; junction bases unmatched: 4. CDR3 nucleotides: TGTGCCAGCAGCTTAGGACAGGGGTGGGCAGATACGCAGTATTTT. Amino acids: CASSLGQGWADTQYF.

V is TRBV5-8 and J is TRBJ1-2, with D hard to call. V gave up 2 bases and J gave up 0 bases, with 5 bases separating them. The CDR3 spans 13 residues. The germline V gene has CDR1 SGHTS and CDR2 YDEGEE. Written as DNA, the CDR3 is TGTGCCAGCAGCTTCCGGGCTAACTATGGCTACACCTTC. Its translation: CASSFRANYGYTF.

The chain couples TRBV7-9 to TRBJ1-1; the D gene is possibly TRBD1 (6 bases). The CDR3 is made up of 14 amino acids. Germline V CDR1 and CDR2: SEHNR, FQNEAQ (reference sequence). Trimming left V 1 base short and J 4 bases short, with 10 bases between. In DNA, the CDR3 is TGTGCCAGCAGCTTAGGAGCAGGGGCCACTGAAGCTTTCTTT. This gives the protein CASSLGAGATEAFF.

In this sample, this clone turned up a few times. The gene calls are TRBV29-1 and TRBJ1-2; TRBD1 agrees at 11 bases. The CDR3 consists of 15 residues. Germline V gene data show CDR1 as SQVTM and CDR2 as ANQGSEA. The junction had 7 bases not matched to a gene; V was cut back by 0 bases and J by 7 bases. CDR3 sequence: CSVEDQRTGGLGYTF. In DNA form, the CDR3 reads TGCAGCGTTGAAGATCAAAGGACAGGGGGCCTTGGCTACACCTTC. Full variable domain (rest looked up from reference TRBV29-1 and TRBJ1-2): SAVISQKPSRDICQRGTSLTIQCQVDSQVTMMFWYRQQPGQSLTLIATANQGSEATYESGFVIDKFPISRPNLTFSTLTVSNMSPEDSSIYLCSVEDQRTGGLGYTFGSGTRLTVV.

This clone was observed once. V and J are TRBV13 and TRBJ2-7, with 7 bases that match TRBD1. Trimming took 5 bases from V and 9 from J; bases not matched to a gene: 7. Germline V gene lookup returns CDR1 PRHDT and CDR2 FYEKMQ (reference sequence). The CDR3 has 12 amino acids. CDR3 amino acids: CASSPQGNGQYF. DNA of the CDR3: TGTGCCAGCAGCCCACAGGGGAACGGGCAGTACTTC.

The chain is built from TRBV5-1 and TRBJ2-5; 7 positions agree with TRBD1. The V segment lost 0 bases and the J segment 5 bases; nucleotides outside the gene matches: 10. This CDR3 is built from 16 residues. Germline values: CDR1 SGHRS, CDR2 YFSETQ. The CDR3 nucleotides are TGCGCCAGCAGCTTGGCCCTGACAGGGCAGGCGGAGACCCAGTACTTC. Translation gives CASSLALTGQAETQYF.

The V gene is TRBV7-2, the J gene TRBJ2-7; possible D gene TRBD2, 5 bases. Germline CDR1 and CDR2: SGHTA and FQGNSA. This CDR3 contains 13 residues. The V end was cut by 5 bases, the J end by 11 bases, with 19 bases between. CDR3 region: CASSPTERTPEYF. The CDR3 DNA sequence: TGTGCCAGCAGCCCAACCGAACGGACTCCCGAGTACTTC. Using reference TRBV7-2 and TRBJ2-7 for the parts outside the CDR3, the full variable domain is GAGVSQSPSNKVTEKGKDVELRCDPISGHTALYWYRQSLGQGLEFLIYFQGNSAPDKSGLPSDRFSAERTGGSVSTLTIQRTQQEDSAVYLCASSPTERTPEYFGPGTRLTVT.

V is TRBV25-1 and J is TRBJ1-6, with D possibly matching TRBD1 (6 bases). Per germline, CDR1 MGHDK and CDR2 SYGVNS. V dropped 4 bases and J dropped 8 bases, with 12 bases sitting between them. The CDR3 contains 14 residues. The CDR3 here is CASSVTGQDSPLHF. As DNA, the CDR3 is TGTGCCAGCAGTGTCACAGGGCAGGATTCACCCCTCCACTTT.

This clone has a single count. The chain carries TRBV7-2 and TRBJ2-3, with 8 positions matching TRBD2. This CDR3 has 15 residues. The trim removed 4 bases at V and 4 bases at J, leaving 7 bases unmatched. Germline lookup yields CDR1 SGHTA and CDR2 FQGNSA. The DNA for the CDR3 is TGTGCCAGCAGCTGGGGGGGACTAGTGGCAGATACGCAGTATTTT. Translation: CASSWGGLVADTQYF.

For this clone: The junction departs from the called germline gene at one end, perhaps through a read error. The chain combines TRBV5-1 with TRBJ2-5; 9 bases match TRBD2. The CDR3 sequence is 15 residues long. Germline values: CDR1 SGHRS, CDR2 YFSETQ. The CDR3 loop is CVSSLLAGTQETQYF. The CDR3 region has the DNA TGCGTCAGCAGCTTACTAGCGGGCACACAAGAGACCCAGTACTTC.

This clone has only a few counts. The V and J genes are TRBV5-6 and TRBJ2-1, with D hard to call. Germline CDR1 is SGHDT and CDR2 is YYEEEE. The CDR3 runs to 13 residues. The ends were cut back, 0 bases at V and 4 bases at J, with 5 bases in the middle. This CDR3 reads CASSLAQYNEQFF. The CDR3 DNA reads TGTGCCAGCAGCTTGGCCCAATACAATGAGCAGTTCTTC.

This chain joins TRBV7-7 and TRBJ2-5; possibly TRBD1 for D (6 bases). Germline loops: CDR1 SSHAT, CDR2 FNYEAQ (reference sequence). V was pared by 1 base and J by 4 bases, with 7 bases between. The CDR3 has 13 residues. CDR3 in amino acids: CASSLDRAETQYF. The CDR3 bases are TGTGCCAGCAGCTTAGACAGGGCAGAGACCCAGTACTTC. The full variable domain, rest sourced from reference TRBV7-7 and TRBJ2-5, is GAGVSQSPRYKVTKRGQDVTLRCDPISSHATLYWYQQALGQGPEFLTYFNYEAQPDKSGLPSDRFSAERPEGSISTLTIQRTEQRDSAMYRCASSLDRAETQYFGPGTRLLVL.

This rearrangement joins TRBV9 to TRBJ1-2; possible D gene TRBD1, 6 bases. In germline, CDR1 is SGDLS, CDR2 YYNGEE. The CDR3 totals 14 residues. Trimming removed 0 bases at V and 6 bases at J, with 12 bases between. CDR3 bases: TGTGCCAGCAGCGTAGTTACAGGGAGAGATGGCTACACCTTC. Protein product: CASSVVTGRDGYTF.

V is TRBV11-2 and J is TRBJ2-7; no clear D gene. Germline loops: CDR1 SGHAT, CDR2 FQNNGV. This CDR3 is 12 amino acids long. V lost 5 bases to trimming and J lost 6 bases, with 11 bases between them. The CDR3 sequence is CASSGNSGEQYF. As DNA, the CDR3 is TGTGCCAGCAGCGGTAACTCGGGCGAGCAGTACTTC.

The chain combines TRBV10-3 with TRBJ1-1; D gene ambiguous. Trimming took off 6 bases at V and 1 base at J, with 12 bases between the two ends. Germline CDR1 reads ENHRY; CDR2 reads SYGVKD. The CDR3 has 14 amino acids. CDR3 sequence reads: CAISDTIENTEAFF. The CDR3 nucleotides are TGTGCCATCAGCGACACCATAGAGAACACTGAAGCTTTCTTT.

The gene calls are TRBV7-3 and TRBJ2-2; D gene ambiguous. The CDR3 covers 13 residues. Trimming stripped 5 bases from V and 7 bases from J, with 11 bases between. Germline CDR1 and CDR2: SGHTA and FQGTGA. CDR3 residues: CASSLKLNGELFF. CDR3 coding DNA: TGTGCCAGCAGCCTCAAGCTAAACGGGGAGCTGTTTTTT.

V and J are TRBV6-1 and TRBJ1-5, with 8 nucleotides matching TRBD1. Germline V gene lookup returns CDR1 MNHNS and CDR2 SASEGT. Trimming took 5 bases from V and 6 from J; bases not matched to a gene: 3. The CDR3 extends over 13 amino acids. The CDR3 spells CASSMTGVQPQHF. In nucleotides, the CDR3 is TGTGCCAGCAGTATGACAGGGGTTCAGCCCCAGCATTTT.

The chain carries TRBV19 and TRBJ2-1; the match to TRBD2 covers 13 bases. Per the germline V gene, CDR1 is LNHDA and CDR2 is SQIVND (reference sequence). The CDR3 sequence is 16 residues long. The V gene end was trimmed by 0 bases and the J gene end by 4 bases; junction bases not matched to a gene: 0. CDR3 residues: CASSIELAGGYNEQFF. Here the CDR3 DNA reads TGTGCCAGTAGTATAGAACTAGCGGGAGGGTACAATGAGCAGTTCTTC.

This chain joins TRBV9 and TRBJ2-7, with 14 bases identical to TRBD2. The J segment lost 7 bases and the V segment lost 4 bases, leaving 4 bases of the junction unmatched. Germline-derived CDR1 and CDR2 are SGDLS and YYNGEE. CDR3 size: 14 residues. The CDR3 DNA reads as TGTGCCAGCAGCTTCGGGACTAGCGGGAGAGAGCAGTACTTC. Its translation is CASSFGTSGREQYF.

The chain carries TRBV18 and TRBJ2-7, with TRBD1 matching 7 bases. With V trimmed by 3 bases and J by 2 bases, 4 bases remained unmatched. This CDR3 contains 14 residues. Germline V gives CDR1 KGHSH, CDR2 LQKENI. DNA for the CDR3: TGTGCCAGCTCACCGAGACAGGGTACCTACGAGCAGTACTTC. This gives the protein CASSPRQGTYEQYF. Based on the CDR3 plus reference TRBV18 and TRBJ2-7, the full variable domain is NAGVMQNPRHLVRRRGQEARLRCSPMKGHSHVYWYRQLPEEGLKFMVYLQKENIIDESGMPKERFSAEFPKEGPSILRIQQVVRGDSAAYFCASSPRQGTYEQYFGPGTRLTVT.

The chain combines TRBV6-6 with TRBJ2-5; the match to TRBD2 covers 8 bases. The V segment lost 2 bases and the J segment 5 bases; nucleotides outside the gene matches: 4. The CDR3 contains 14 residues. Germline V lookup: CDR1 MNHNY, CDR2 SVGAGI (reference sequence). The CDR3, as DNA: TGTGCCAGCAGTTACAGCGGGGGCACGGAGACCCAGTACTTC. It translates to CASSYSGGTETQYF.

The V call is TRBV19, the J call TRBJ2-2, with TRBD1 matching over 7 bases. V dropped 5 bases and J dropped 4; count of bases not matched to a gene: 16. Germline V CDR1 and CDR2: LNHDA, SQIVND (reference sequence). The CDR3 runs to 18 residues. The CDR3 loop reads CASSRYPPGQTITGELFF. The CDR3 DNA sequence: TGTGCCAGTAGTCGTTACCCGCCGGGACAGACGATCACCGGGGAGCTGTTTTTT.

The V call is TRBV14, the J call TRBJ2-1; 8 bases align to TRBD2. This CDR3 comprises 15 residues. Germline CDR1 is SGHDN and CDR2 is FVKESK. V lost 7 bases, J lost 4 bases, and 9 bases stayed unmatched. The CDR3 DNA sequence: TGTGCCAGCAACCGGGGGGGGTTTCGGTACAATGAGCAGTTCTTC. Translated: CASNRGGFRYNEQFF.

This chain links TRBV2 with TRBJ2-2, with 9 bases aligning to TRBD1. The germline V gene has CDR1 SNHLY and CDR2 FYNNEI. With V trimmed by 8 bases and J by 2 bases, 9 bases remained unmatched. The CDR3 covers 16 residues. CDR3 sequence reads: CASWDREVVNTGELFF. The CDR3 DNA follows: TGTGCCAGCTGGGACAGGGAGGTCGTCAACACCGGGGAGCTGTTTTTT.

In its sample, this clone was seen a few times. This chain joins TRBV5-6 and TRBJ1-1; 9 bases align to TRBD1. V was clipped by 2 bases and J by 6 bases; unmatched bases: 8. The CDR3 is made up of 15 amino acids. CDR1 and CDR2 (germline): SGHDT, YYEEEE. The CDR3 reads CASSLEGTGYPEAFF. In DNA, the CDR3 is TGTGCCAGCAGCTTAGAGGGGACAGGGTACCCTGAAGCTTTCTTT.

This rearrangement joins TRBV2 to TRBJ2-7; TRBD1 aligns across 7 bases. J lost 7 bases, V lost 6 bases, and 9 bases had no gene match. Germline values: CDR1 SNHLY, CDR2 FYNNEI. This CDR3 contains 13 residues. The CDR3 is CASRGDSFREQYF. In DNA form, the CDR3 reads TGTGCCAGCAGGGGGGACAGCTTTCGAGAGCAGTACTTC.

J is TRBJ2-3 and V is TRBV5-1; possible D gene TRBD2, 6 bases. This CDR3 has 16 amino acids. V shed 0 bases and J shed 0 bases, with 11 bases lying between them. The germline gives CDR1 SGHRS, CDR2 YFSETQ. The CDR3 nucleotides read TGCGCCAGCAGCTTGGATGGGGGGACTAGCACAGATACGCAGTATTTT. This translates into CASSLDGGTSTDTQYF.

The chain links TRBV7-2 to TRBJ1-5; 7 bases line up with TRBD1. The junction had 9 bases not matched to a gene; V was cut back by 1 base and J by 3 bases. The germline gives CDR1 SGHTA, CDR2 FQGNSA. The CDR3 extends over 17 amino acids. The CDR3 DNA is TGTGCCAGCAGCTTAGGATGGAGGACAGGTGCCAATCAGCCCCAGCATTTT. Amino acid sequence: CASSLGWRTGANQPQHF.

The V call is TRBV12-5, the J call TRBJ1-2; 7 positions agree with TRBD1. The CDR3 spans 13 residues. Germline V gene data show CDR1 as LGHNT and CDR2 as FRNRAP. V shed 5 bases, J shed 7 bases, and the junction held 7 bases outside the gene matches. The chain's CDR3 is CASGPSQGGGYTF. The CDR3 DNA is TGTGCTAGTGGTCCCAGTCAGGGGGGTGGCTACACCTTC.

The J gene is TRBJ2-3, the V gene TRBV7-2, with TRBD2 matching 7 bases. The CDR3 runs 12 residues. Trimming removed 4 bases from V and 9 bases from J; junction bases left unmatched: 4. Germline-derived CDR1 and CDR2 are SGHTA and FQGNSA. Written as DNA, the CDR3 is TGTGCCAGCAGCTCGGCGGGGGAAACGCAGTATTTT. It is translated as CASSSAGETQYF.